A selection of T cell receptor beta chains follows, all from one sample in a study of CD8 T cells in ankylosing spondylitis. TCRdb used MiXCR to reprocess the 5' RACE reads, holding one entry per CDR3 protein. The sample records about 250,000 distinct CDR3 sequences, 32% being singletons. The source material was blood, either unsorted or a sorted T cell fraction (not recorded which). These receptors all come from a male donor with ankylosing spondylitis or in good health (not recorded which). The CDR3 runs from the conserved cysteine through the conserved F or W. The D gene is left open where the match is weak. Rows may omit the clone size; those that give it use once, few, many or a size class.

D gene	clone size	V gene	J gene	CDR3 protein	CDR3 DNA
-	-	TRBV5-6	TRBJ1-5	CASSSLGKPQHF	TGTGCCAGCAGCTCCCTAGGGAAGCCCCAGCATTTT
-	-	TRBV20-1	TRBJ2-3	CSALLTRDSQYF	TGCAGTGCCCTTTTAACCCGGGACTCGCAGTATTTT
-	-	TRBV4-1	TRBJ1-1	CASSLVRDTSNTEAFF	TGCGCCAGCAGCCTTGTCCGGGACACCTCGAACACTGAAGCTTTCTTT
TRBD2	-	TRBV2	TRBJ2-5	CASRDKYGTSGGHETQYF	TGTGCCAGCAGAGATAAATACGGGACTAGCGGGGGGCACGAGACCCAGTACTTC
-	few	TRBV5-5	TRBJ1-2	CASSDDPNYGYTF	TGTGCCAGCAGCGACGACCCTAACTATGGCTACACCTTC
-	many	TRBV29-1	TRBJ2-5	CSVERKGGETQYF	TGCAGCGTTGAACGAAAGGGGGGAGAGACCCAGTACTTC
TRBD2	-	TRBV2	TRBJ2-3	CASSVVGAGDPTDTQYF	TGTGCCAGCAGTGTTGTAGGAGCGGGAGATCCCACAGATACGCAGTATTTT
-	few	TRBV6-1	TRBJ2-2	CASSRIRGTGELFF	TGTGCCAGCAGTAGGATCCGGGGTACCGGGGAGCTGTTTTTT
TRBD1	-	TRBV5-6	TRBJ2-5	CASSGGTGGKETQYF	TGTGCCAGCAGCGGTGGGACAGGGGGCAAAGAGACCCAGTACTTC
-	-	TRBV12-3/TRBV12-4	TRBJ2-3	CATSPRTNTDTQYF	TGTGCCACCTCACCTCGGACCAACACAGATACGCAGTATTTT
TRBD2	-	TRBV11-2	TRBJ2-1	CASSLVYRLAGRSSYNEQFF	TGTGCCAGCAGCTTAGTGTATCGACTAGCGGGAAGGAGCTCCTACAATGAGCAGTTCTTC
TRBD1	few	TRBV12-3/TRBV12-4	TRBJ2-2	CASSDRESGELFF	TGTGCCAGCAGTGACAGGGAGTCCGGGGAGCTGTTTTTT
-	-	TRBV11-1	TRBJ2-7	CASSSPLAGGSYEQYF	TGTGCCAGCAGCTCCCCCCTAGCTGGCGGCTCCTACGAGCAGTACTTC
TRBD2	few	TRBV7-9	TRBJ2-5	CASSLPIAGALGTQYF	TGTGCCAGCAGCCTACCAATAGCGGGGGCCCTCGGGACCCAGTACTTC
TRBD1	-	TRBV27	TRBJ2-7	CASSWGQGIPEQYF	TGTGCCAGCAGTTGGGGACAGGGCATCCCCGAGCAGTACTTC
-	-	TRBV5-1	TRBJ1-6	CASSLAGYPPLHF	TGCGCCAGCAGCTTGGCCGGGTATCCACCCCTCCACTTT
-	few	TRBV9	TRBJ2-1	CASSVDWSSYNEQFF	TGTGCCAGCAGCGTTGACTGGTCCTCCTACAATGAGCAGTTCTTC
-	-	TRBV12-3/TRBV12-4	TRBJ1-4	CASSSEGSNEKLFF	TGTGCCAGCAGTTCTGAGGGATCTAATGAAAAACTGTTTTTT
-	few	TRBV27	TRBJ2-7	CASSLATDGTYEQYF	TGTGCCAGCAGTTTGGCGACAGACGGAACCTACGAGCAGTACTTC
TRBD2	-	TRBV5-6	TRBJ2-7	CASSLNSGGSTYEQYF	TGTGCCAGCAGCTTGAATAGCGGGGGCTCTACCTACGAGCAGTACTTC
-	-	TRBV6-5	TRBJ1-1	CASSYAYRRTMNTEAFF	TGTGCCAGCAGTTACGCTTATAGGCGGACCATGAACACTGAAGCTTTCTTT
-	-	TRBV4-2	TRBJ2-5	CASSQRTEETQYF	TGTGCCAGCAGCCAAAGGACAGAAGAGACCCAGTACTTC
TRBD2	few	TRBV5-1	TRBJ2-3	CASSLGLAGITDTQYF	TGCGCCAGCAGCTTGGGACTAGCGGGGATCACAGATACGCAGTATTTT
-	few	TRBV5-1	TRBJ2-5	CASSSQLPETQYF	TGCGCCAGCAGCTCGCAGTTACCAGAGACCCAGTACTTC
TRBD2	few	TRBV6-1	TRBJ2-1	CASSEGLAGSSYNEQFF	TGTGCCAGCAGTGAAGGACTAGCGGGGAGCTCCTACAATGAGCAGTTCTTC
-	-	TRBV6-1	TRBJ2-3	CASSIGPRADTQYF	TGTGCCAGCAGCATAGGACCGAGGGCAGATACGCAGTATTTT
TRBD1	-	TRBV28	TRBJ2-2	CASSFWDRGPGELFF	TGTGCCAGCAGTTTTTGGGACAGGGGCCCCGGGGAGCTGTTTTTT
-	-	TRBV20-1	TRBJ1-1	CSAREVSGTAEAFF	TGCAGTGCTAGAGAGGTCTCAGGAACCGCGGAAGCTTTCTTT
-	-	TRBV20-1	TRBJ2-7	CSARGAGTGPYEQYF	TGCAGTGCTAGAGGGGCCGGGACGGGACCTTACGAGCAGTACTTC
TRBD1	few	TRBV29-1	TRBJ2-5	CSVELGIVGQKETQYF	TGCAGCGTTGAGTTGGGGATTGTGGGACAGAAAGAGACCCAGTACTTC
TRBD2	many	TRBV5-1	TRBJ2-3	CASSWGAGGPTDTQYF	TGCGCCAGCTCGTGGGGAGCGGGGGGGCCGACAGATACGCAGTATTTT
TRBD2	-	TRBV12-3/TRBV12-4	TRBJ2-1	CASSGTSHIYEQFF	TGTGCCAGCAGCGGGACTAGTCATATCTATGAGCAGTTCTTC
-	once	TRBV11-3	TRBJ2-1	CASSLAPKDEQFF	TGTGCCAGCAGCTTAGCCCCCAAGGATGAGCAGTTCTTC
TRBD2	-	TRBV12-3/TRBV12-4	TRBJ2-1	CASSPLGTSGANEQFF	TGTGCCAGCAGTCCCCTCGGGACTAGCGGGGCCAATGAGCAGTTCTTC
-	once	TRBV18	TRBJ2-3	CASSPLGGGTDTQYF	TGTGCCAGCTCACCGCTTGGAGGGGGCACAGATACGCAGTATTTT
-	-	TRBV28	TRBJ2-7	CASSFLVRYEQYF	TGTGCCAGCAGTTTCCTAGTGCGGTACGAGCAGTACTTC
-	-	TRBV6-5	TRBJ1-5	CASSYSRTEGQPQHF	TGTGCCAGCAGTTACTCTCGGACAGAGGGGCAGCCCCAGCATTTT
-	few	TRBV20-1	TRBJ2-4	CSARDGGAAKNIQYF	TGCAGTGCTAGAGATGGCGGGGCGGCCAAAAACATTCAGTACTTC
-	-	TRBV5-5	TRBJ2-3	CASSLGRWQSEDTQYF	TGTGCCAGCAGCTTGGGCCGGTGGCAGTCGGAAGATACGCAGTATTTT
-	-	TRBV9	TRBJ1-6	CASSGPNNSPLHF	TGTGCCAGCAGCGGACCGAATAATTCACCCCTCCACTTT
TRBD1	few	TRBV28	TRBJ2-3	CASNLQGASTDTQYF	TGTGCCAGCAACCTACAGGGGGCAAGCACAGATACGCAGTATTTT
-	few	TRBV18	TRBJ2-7	CASSPAPGAYEQYF	TGTGCCAGCTCACCAGCTCCAGGAGCCTACGAGCAGTACTTC
-	few	TRBV6-1	TRBJ2-7	CASKSTGTSYEQYF	TGTGCCAGCAAGTCCACAGGTACCTCCTACGAGCAGTACTTC
-	few	TRBV6-5	TRBJ2-7	CASSHGSHEQYF	TGTGCCAGCAGCCACGGCTCCCACGAGCAGTACTTC
-	-	TRBV6-5	TRBJ2-6	CASSSQAIGANGLTF	TGTGCCAGCAGTTCGCAGGCAATTGGGGCCAACGGCCTGACTTTC
-	-	TRBV29-1	TRBJ2-2	CSVEDLQARNTGELFF	TGCAGCGTTGAAGATCTCCAGGCCAGGAACACCGGGGAGCTGTTTTTT
-	-	TRBV24-1	TRBJ2-5	CATSGGAGQETQYF	TGTGCCACCAGTGGAGGGGCAGGACAAGAGACCCAGTACTTC
-	few	TRBV29-1	TRBJ1-2	CREGGGYTF	TGCAGGGAGGGAGGTGGCTACACCTTC
-	-	TRBV6-5	TRBJ2-3	CASSYLGNTDTQYF	TGTGCCAGCAGTTATCTTGGCAACACAGATACGCAGTATTTT
-	few	TRBV20-1	TRBJ2-2	CSALGGPANTGELFF	TGCAGTGCATTGGGCGGGCCAGCTAACACCGGGGAGCTGTTTTTT
-	few	TRBV5-1	TRBJ2-7	CASSPNGVTPYEQYF	TGCGCCAGCAGCCCCAACGGGGTAACTCCCTACGAGCAGTACTTC
-	-	TRBV12-3/TRBV12-4	TRBJ1-2	CASSRTNGYTF	TGTGCCAGCAGCAGGACTAATGGCTACACCTTC